Listed below are T cell receptor beta chains from one sample, sequenced in a study of T cell changes during pregnancy in multiple sclerosis. Assay: immunoSEQ multiplex PCR; the TCRdb copy retains only in-frame clones and omits some. The table lists about 40,000 clones, around 90% of them singletons. Sequences were derived from CD8+ T cells from peripheral blood mononuclear cells, sampled in the first trimester of pregnancy. The source of these receptors is a female donor with multiple sclerosis, enrolled in a pregnancy study. The CDR3 runs from the conserved cysteine through the conserved F or W. A D gene is named only where the DNA matches it firmly. Clone sizes are given selectively: once, few, many, or a class where the clone is expanded.

>TRBD2|TRBV5-1|-|TRBJ2-1
CASSEKLAGGYNEQFF
TGCGCCAGCAGCGAGAAACTAGCGGGGGGATACAATGAGCAGTTCTTC
>TRBD1|TRBV13|-|TRBJ1-6
CASSLSGTGLNSPLHF
TGTGCCAGCAGCCTCTCCGGGACAGGGCTTAATTCACCCCTCCACTTT
>-|TRBV2|-|TRBJ2-2
CASSVDPGVGNTGELFF
TGTGCCAGCAGTGTCGACCCAGGGGTGGGGAACACCGGGGAGCTGTTTTTT
>-|TRBV20-1|once|TRBJ2-1
CSRGGANEQFF
TGCAGTCGAGGGGGGGCGAATGAGCAGTTCTTC
>TRBD1|TRBV5-5|-|TRBJ1-1
CASSLPQGVNTEAFF
TGTGCCAGCAGCCTACCGCAGGGGGTAAACACTGAAGCTTTCTTT
>-|TRBV10-2|-|TRBJ2-2
CASSNQDMAYPGELFF
TGCGCCAGCAGTAACCAGGACATGGCCTACCCCGGGGAGCTGTTTTTT
>-|TRBV9|-|TRBJ1-4
CASSTSGVNEKLFF
TGTGCCAGCAGCACCAGCGGGGTTAATGAAAAACTGTTTTTT
>TRBD1|TRBV11-2|-|TRBJ2-7
CASSLSTGDLSYEQYF
TGTGCCAGCAGCCTTTCTACAGGGGACCTTTCCTACGAGCAGTACTTC
>-|TRBV25-1|medium-sized|TRBJ1-2
CASSDRSALYGYTF
TGTGCCAGTAGCGACAGGAGCGCTCTCTATGGCTACACCTTC
>-|TRBV13|once|TRBJ1-2
CASSLNPGVGYGYTF
TGTGCCAGCAGCTTAAATCCAGGGGTTGGATATGGCTACACCTTC
>-|TRBV27|many|TRBJ1-2
CASSPLTELYGYTF
TGTGCCAGCAGTCCCTTGACAGAGCTCTATGGCTACACCTTC